These 10 T cell receptor beta chains originate from one sample sequenced in a study of blood T cell repertoires in COVID-19. Repertoires were generated with immunoSEQ multiplex PCR, while TCRdb's copy carries only in-frame clones and drops some. The top ten hold about 11% of the sample, which has 120,000 to 150,000 clones, 80% to 90% seen once. The sample consisted of peripheral blood. These receptors were collected from a woman at least 80 years old with acute or convalescent COVID-19.

V gene TRBV6-5 combines with J gene TRBJ1-3; possible D gene TRBD1, 5 bases. Germline V gene lookup returns CDR1 MNHEY and CDR2 SVGAGI. Trimming removed 8 bases at V and 2 bases at J, with 13 bases between. This CDR3 spans 14 amino acids. CDR3 coding DNA: TGTGCCAGCTTCGGCGGGACCACTGGAAACACCATATATTTT. As protein: CASFGGTTGNTIYF.

J is TRBJ1-1 and V is TRBV4-3, with TRBD1 as a possible D gene (6 bases). In germline, CDR1 is LGHNA, CDR2 YSLEER. Trimming took off 3 bases at V and 0 bases at J, with 11 bases between the two ends. The CDR3 sequence is 15 residues long. For the CDR3, the DNA is TGCGCCAGCAGCCATAGGGGGGGCATGAACACTGAAGCTTTCTTT. Protein: CASSHRGGMNTEAFF.

This rearrangement joins TRBV7-2 to TRBJ1-4; 8 nucleotides align to TRBD1. With 5 bases clipped from V and 5 bases from J, the junction kept 4 bases outside the gene matches. The germline V gene encodes CDR1 SGHTA and CDR2 FQGNSA. This CDR3 contains 14 residues. CDR3 nucleotide sequence: TGTGCCAGCAGCACGGACAGGGAGAATGAAAAACTGTTTTTT. Translated, it gives CASSTDRENEKLFF. The full variable domain, rest sourced from reference TRBV7-2 and TRBJ1-4, is GAGVSQSPSNKVTEKGKDVELRCDPISGHTALYWYRQSLGQGLEFLIYFQGNSAPDKSGLPSDRFSAERTGGSVSTLTIQRTQQEDSAVYLCASSTDRENEKLFFGSGTQLSVL.

V is TRBV19 and J is TRBJ1-2; D might be TRBD1 (5 bases). Germline assignment: CDR1 LNHDA and CDR2 SQIVND (reference sequence). The CDR3 contains 14 residues. V was shortened by 5 bases and J by 3 bases, with 13 bases between the two germline ends. DNA for the CDR3: TGTGCCAGTAGTCTGGACCAGGGTGACTATGGCTACACCTTC. Its translation: CASSLDQGDYGYTF.

This clone was detected only a few times. V usage is TRBV9 and J usage is TRBJ2-1; D may be TRBD2 (6 bases). Looked up from germline, CDR1 is SGDLS and CDR2 is YYNGEE. V was trimmed by 0 bases and J by 1 base, leaving 20 bases between them. The CDR3 sequence is 19 residues long. As DNA, the CDR3 is TGTGCCAGCAGCGTAGGAAACCCTCAACGCGGGGTTTCCTACAATGAGCAGTTCTTC. Amino acid sequence: CASSVGNPQRGVSYNEQFF.

V usage is TRBV5-1 and J usage is TRBJ2-7; 7 bases map to TRBD1. Per the germline V gene, CDR1 is SGHRS and CDR2 is YFSETQ. The trim removed 0 bases at V and 3 bases at J, leaving 3 bases unmatched. The CDR3 runs 14 residues. The CDR3: CASSLGQGFYEQYF. CDR3 bases: TGCGCCAGCAGCTTGGGACAGGGTTTCTACGAGCAGTACTTC.

This clone was seen a few times. This chain uses TRBV18 with TRBJ1-5; D ambiguous. CDR3 length: 15 amino acids. V was trimmed by 2 bases and J by 0 bases, leaving 8 bases between them. Germline V gene lookup returns CDR1 KGHSH and CDR2 LQKENI. The CDR3 sequence is CASSPAGYSNQPQHF. The CDR3 region has the DNA TGTGCCAGCTCACCAGCGGGGTATAGCAATCAGCCCCAGCATTTT.

CDR3 nucleotides: TGTGCCAGCAGCCCCAGGGACGGGAGCGGGGAAAAACTGTTTTTT. It yields the protein CASSPRDGSGEKLFF. The V and J genes are TRBV7-9 and TRBJ1-4, with a weak D call TRBD1 (5 bases). The CDR3 runs 15 residues. CDR1 and CDR2 (germline): SEHNR, FQNEAQ (reference sequence). Trimming left V 5 bases short and J 8 bases short, with 18 bases between.

This chain joins TRBV18 and TRBJ1-5; D ambiguous. The CDR3 is made up of 15 amino acids. Germline loops: CDR1 KGHSH, CDR2 LQKENI. Trimming left V 5 bases short and J 0 bases short, with 11 bases between. DNA for the CDR3: TGTGCCAGCTCAACCGGAGTGGATAGCAATCAGCCCCAGCATTTT. It specifies CASSTGVDSNQPQHF.

The chain carries TRBV6-5 and TRBJ1-5, with TRBD1 identical over 7 bases. This CDR3 has 14 residues. Germline CDR1 is MNHEY and CDR2 is SVGAGI. Germline trimming cut 6 bases from V and 7 bases from J; bases unmatched to any gene: 9. Here the CDR3 reads CASRSGTGDQPQHF. For the CDR3, the DNA is TGTGCCAGCAGGTCGGGAACAGGGGACCAGCCCCAGCATTTT.